This T cell receptor beta chain originates from a study of T cells in Graves' hyperthyroidism and ophthalmopathy. Study-level background: Peripheral blood specimens were obtained at initial diagnosis, prior to any treatment.

RNA transcripts yielded amplified TCR beta CDR3 regions. A set of HTBI primers served as the primers for a first-round RT-PCR of the TCR CDR3. MiXCR was run by TCRdb on the multiplex PCR reads, yielding one entry per CDR3 protein. The data contain some 500,000 distinct CDR3 sequences, about 24% of them singletons. Trimming removed 1 base at V and 8 bases at J, with 9 bases between. The CDR3 runs to 14 residues. CDR1 and CDR2 (germline): MGHRA, YSYEKL. Overall study findings and caveats: Blood also showed most of the thyroid clonotypes that were expanded above 0.001.

Uncontrolled infection, other autoimmune disease, pregnancy or lactation disqualified patients from enrolment. Fresh peripheral blood, 9.5 to 10 ml of it, supplied the PBMCs. This clonotype has more than one count but fewer than ten. Its antigen is currently unknown. The sample taken for sequencing was blood. This chain links TRBV4-1 with TRBJ2-6; unclear D gene. The clonotype was recovered from a woman aged 25 to 39 with Graves' ophthalmopathy. CDR3 bases: TGCGCCAGCAGCCAAGCGGGCGGTACCAACGTCCTGACTTTC. Its protein product is CASSQAGGTNVLTF.